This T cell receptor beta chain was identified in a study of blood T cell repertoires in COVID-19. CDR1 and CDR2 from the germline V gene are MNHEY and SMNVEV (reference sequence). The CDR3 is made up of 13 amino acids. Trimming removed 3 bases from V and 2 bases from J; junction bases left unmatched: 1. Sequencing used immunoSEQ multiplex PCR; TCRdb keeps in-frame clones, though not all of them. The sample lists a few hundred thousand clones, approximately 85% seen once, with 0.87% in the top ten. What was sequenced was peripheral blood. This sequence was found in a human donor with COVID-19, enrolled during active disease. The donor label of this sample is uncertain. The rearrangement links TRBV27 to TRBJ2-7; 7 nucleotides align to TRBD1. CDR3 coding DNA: TGTGCCAGCAGTTTCGACAGGGCCTACGAGCAGTACTTC. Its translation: CASSFDRAYEQYF.